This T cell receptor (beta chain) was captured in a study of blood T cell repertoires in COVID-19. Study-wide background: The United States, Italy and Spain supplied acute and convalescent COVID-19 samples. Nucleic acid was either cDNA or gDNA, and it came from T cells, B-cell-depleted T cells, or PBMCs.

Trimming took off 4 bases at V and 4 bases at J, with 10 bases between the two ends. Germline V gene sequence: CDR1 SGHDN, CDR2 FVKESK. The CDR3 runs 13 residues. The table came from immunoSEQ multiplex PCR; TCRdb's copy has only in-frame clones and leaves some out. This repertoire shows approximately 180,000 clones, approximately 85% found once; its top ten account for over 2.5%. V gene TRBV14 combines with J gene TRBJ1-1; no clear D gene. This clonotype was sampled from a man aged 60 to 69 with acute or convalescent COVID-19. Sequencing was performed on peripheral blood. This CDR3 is CASSRLSGTEAFF. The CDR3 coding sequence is TGTGCCAGCAGCCGCCTAAGCGGCACTGAAGCTTTCTTT.